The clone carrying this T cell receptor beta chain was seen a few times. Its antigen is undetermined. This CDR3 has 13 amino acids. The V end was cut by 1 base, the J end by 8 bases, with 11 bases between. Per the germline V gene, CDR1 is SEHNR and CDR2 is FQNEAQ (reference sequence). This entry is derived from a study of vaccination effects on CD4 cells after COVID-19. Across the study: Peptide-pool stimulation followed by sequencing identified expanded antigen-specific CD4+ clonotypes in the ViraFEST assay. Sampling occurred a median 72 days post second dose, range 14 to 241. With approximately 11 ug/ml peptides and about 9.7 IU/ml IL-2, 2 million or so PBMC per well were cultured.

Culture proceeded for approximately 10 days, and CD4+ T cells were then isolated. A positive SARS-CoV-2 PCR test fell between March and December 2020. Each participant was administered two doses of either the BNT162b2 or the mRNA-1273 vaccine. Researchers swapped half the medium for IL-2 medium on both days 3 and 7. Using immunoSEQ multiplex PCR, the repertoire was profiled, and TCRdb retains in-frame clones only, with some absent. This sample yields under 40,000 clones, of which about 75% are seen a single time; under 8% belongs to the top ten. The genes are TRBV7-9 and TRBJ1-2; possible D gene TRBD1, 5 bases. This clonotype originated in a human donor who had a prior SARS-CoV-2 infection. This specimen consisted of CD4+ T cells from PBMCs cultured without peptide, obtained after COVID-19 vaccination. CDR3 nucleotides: TGTGCCAGCAGCTTAGTAGGGGAGAACGGCTACACCTTC. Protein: CASSLVGENGYTF.